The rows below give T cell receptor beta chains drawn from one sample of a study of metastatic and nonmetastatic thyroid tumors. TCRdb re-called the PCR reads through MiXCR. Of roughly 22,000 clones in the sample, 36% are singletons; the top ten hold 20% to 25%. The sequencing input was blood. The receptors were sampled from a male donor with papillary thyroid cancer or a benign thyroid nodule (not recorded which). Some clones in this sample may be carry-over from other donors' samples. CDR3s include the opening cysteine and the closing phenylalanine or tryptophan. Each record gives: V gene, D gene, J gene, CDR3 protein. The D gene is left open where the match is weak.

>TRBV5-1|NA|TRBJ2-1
CASSLTVEANEQFF
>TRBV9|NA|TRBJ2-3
CASSGEGGPTETDTQYF
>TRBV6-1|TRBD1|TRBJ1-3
CASSEQEQGANTIYF
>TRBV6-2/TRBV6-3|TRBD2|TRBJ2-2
CASSYGGRAIGELFF
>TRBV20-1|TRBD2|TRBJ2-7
CSAEEGSSGSYYEQYF
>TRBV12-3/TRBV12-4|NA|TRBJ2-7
CASSLTGGVPYEQYF
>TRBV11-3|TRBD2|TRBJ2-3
CASSLALAGEEFGADTQYF
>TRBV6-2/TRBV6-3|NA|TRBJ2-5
CASVDSQETQYF
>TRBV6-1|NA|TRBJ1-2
CASSEASEGSYGYTF
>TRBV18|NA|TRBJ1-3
CASSPQFGASGNTIYF
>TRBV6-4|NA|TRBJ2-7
CASSYEQYF
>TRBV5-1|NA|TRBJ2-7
CASSLMDFYEQYF
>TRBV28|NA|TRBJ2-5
CASSFSGAGTQETQYF
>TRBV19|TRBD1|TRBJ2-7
CATESGTGSYEQYF
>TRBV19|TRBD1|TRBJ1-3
CASSTSGQDPRSGNTIYF
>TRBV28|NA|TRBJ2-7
CASARASSHEQYF
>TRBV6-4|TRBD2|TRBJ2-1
CASSDESGRANEQFF
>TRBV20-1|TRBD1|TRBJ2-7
CSAPPTGTGATYEQYF
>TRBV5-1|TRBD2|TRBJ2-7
CASRATSASSYEQYF
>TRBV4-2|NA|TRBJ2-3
CASSQVPHTQYF
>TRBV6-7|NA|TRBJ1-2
CASSYPKLEPGYTF
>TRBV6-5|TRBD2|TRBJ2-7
CASSYSGAGRDEQYF
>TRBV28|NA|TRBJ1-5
CASSSGEGSYQPQHF